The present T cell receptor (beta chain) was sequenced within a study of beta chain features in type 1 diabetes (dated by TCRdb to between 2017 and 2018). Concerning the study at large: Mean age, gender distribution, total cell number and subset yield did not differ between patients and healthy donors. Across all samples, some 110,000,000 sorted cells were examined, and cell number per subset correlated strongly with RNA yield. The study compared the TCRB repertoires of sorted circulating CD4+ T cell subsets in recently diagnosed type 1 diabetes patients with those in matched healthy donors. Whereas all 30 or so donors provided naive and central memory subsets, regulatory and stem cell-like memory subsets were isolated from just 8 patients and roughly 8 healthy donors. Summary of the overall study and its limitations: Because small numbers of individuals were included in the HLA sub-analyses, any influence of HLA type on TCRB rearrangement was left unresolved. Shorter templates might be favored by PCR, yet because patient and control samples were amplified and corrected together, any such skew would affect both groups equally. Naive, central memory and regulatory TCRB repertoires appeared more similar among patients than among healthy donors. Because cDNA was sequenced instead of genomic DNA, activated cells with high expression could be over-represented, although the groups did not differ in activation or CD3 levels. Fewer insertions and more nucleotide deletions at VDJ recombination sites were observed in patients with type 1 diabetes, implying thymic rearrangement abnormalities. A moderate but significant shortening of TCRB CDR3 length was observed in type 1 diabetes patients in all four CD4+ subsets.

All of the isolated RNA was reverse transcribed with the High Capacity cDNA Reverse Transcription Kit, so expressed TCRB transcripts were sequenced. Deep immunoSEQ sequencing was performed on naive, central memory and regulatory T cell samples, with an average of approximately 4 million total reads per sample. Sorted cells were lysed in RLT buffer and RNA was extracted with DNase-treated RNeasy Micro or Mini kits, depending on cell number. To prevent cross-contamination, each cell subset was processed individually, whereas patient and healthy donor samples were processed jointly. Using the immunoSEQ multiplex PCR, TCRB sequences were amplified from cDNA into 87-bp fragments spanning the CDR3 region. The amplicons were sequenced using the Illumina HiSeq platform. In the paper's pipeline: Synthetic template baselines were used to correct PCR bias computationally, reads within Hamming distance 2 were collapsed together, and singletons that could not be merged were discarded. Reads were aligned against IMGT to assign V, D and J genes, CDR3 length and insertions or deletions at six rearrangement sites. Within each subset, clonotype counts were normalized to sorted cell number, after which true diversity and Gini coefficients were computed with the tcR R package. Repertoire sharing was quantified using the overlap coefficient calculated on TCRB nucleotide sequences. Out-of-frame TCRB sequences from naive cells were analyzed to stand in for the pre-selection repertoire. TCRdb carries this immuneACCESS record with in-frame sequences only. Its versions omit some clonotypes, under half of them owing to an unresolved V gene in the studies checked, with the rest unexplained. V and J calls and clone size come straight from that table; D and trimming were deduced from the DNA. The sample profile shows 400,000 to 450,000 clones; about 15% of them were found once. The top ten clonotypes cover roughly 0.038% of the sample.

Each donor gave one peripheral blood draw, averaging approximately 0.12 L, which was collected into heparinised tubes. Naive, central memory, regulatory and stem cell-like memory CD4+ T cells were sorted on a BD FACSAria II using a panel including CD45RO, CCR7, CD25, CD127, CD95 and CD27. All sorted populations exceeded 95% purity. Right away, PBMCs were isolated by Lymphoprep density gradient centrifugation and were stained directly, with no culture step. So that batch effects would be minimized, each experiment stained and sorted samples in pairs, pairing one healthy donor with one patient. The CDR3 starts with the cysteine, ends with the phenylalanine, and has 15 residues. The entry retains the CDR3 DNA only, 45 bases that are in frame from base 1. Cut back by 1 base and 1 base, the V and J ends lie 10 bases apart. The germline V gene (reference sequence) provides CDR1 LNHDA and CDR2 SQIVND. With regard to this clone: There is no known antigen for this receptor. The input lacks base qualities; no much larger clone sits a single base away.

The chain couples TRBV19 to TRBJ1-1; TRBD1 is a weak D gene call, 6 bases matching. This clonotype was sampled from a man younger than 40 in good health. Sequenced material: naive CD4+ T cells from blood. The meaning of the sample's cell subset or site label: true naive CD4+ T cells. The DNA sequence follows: TGTGCCAGTAGTATAGTAGGGGGTGCGAACACTGAAGCTTTCTTT. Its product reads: CASSIVGGANTEAFF. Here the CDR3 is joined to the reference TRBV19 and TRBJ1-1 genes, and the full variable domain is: DGGITQSPKYLFRKEGQNVTLSCEQNLNHDAMYWYRQDPGQGLRLIYYSQIVNDFQKGDIAEGYSVSREKKESFPLTVTSAQKNPTAFYLCASSIVGGANTEAFFGQGTRLTVV.